The source of this T cell receptor (beta chain) is a study of beta chain features in type 1 diabetes. Study at large: About 110,000,000 sorted cells were examined across all samples.

This CDR3 comprises 18 residues. Germline CDR1 SEHNR, CDR2 FQNEAQ (reference sequence). V was pared by 4 bases and J by 2 bases, with 20 bases between. Overall study findings and caveats: A definitive answer on HLA type influencing TCRB rearrangement was not reached here. VDJ junctions from patients with type 1 diabetes contained fewer insertions and more deletions. TCRB CDR3s were moderately but significantly shorter in Type 1 diabetes patients in all four CD4+ subsets.

What was sequenced were expressed TCRB transcripts, since all of the isolated RNA had been reverse transcribed. Method: immunoSEQ multiplex PCR; TCRdb's copy keeps in-frame clones and lacks some. Among under 150,000 clones listed, 15% to 20% were seen once. Concerning this clone itself: No antigen is known for it. With a much larger clone just one base away, this may be a read error.

V and J are TRBV7-9 and TRBJ2-2; D is unresolved. The sequenced sample consisted of central memory CD4+ T cells from blood. The clonotype was recovered from a man between 18 and 29 years old with type 1 diabetes. The CDR3 sequence: CASSSTSGQVANTGELFF. The CDR3 region has the DNA TGTGCCAGCAGCTCCACCTCCGGGCAGGTGGCAAACACCGGGGAGCTGTTTTTT.